The TCR beta chain described here comes from a study of OX40 agonist ivuxolimab in advanced cancers. As for the study in general: Age averaged around 59 years (range roughly 23 to 85), and just over 80% were male. Past anti-PD-1, anti-PD-L1 or anti-CTLA-4 therapy was accepted, and 40% had received some. Findings and caveats of the study: Individuals who were partial responders at 0.1-3.0 mg/kg had clonal expansion that ranked among the lowest.

Worth noting for this clone: What it recognizes is unknown.

Autoimmune disease history or systemic immunosuppression barred patients. TCRdb's copy holds only in-frame clones and misses some; the assay was immunoSEQ multiplex PCR. The profile shows some 42,000 clones, around 84% of them singletons. The germline CDR1 and CDR2 sequences are WSHSY and SAAADI. This CDR3 is 13 amino acids long. Between the trimmed V and J ends, which lost 6 bases and 7 bases, there was a span of 15 bases. The sequencing used CD4+ or CD8+ T cells sorted from blood, collected in a trial of the OX40 agonist ivuxolimab. The chain is built from TRBV10-2 and TRBJ2-5; no clear D. This TCR was sampled from an adult with an advanced solid tumor such as melanoma, head and neck, liver or kidney cancer. CDR3 protein: CASRSPHSRTQYF. The CDR3 DNA sequence: TGCGCCAGCAGGAGCCCCCACTCTAGGACCCAGTACTTC.